What follows are 11 T cell receptor beta chains derived from one specimen sequenced in a study of T cell responses to AZD1222 COVID-19 vaccine. Measured with immunoSEQ multiplex PCR; TCRdb has only the in-frame clones, and not every one. Seen here are 160,000 or so clones, around 93% observed once, and the top ten hold under 2.5%. The input for sequencing was peripheral blood, taken on day 0 of AZD1222 vaccination. These receptors were taken from an adult in good health.

The CDR3 loop is CASSQTGRGPSPLHF. The CDR3 DNA reads as TGTGCCAGCAGCCAAACAGGCAGGGGACCATCACCCCTCCACTTT. The chain joins TRBV3-1 (or the pseudogene TRBV3-2) to TRBJ1-6; TRBD1 is a possible D gene (6 bases). Per germline, CDR1 LGHDT and CDR2 YNNKEL (reference sequence). This CDR3 has 15 residues. The ends were cut back, 2 bases at V and 10 bases at J, with 15 bases in the middle.

CDR3 loop: CSVRQGATTTEAFF. The CDR3 nucleotides read TGCAGCGTTCGGCAGGGAGCTACGACCACTGAAGCTTTCTTT. The chain couples TRBV29-1 to TRBJ1-1, with D perhaps TRBD1 (5 bases). This CDR3 is 14 amino acids long. Trimming removed 5 bases from V and 4 bases from J, with 17 bases in between. Germline V CDR1 and CDR2: SQVTM, ANQGSEA.

The V gene is TRBV6-1, the J gene TRBJ1-4; unclear D gene. The CDR3 runs 15 residues. Per germline, CDR1 MNHNS and CDR2 SASEGT. V was trimmed by 2 bases and J by 1 base, leaving 8 bases between them. Here the CDR3 DNA reads TGTGCCAGCAGTGAATCTTGGGGAACTAATGAAAAACTGTTTTTT. Its protein product is CASSESWGTNEKLFF.

J is TRBJ1-5 and V is TRBV19, with 9 nucleotides matching TRBD1. CDR1 and CDR2 (germline): LNHDA, SQIVND (reference sequence). V dropped 5 bases and J dropped 3; count of bases not matched to a gene: 5. This CDR3 is built from 15 residues. The CDR3 loop reads CASSPGQGHNQPQHF. The CDR3 DNA reads as TGTGCCAGTAGTCCGGGACAGGGCCACAATCAGCCCCAGCATTTT.

This clone turned up a few times. The chain carries TRBV28 and TRBJ2-2, with D unclear. The CDR3 runs 17 residues. Germline lookup yields CDR1 MDHEN and CDR2 SYDVKM. Deletions cut 2 bases from V and 0 bases from J, with 13 bases between. The chain's CDR3 is CASSLPLGLPNTGELFF. The CDR3 DNA sequence: TGTGCCAGCAGTTTACCACTCGGTCTCCCGAACACCGGGGAGCTGTTTTTT.

This clone has just a few counts. The chain links TRBV2 to TRBJ1-5; the D gene is possibly TRBD1 (6 bases). The V gene lost 10 bases and the J gene lost 4 bases, with 14 bases spanning the gap. The CDR3 extends over 13 amino acids. Germline loops: CDR1 SNHLY, CDR2 FYNNEI. This CDR3 reads CATMRDTNQPQHF. The CDR3 bases are TGTGCCACTATGCGGGACACTAATCAGCCCCAGCATTTT.

The J gene is TRBJ2-5, the V gene TRBV10-3; tentatively, D is TRBD1 (6 bases). CDR1 ENHRY and CDR2 SYGVKD come from the germline V gene. This CDR3 spans 13 amino acids. V gave up 7 bases and J gave up 5 bases, with 14 bases separating them. The CDR3 sequence is CAIKRDNSETQYF. The CDR3 bases are TGTGCCATCAAAAGGGACAACTCGGAGACCCAGTACTTC.

Here the CDR3 reads CASSYKIRTGRFRSNQPQHF. The CDR3 coding sequence is TGTGCCAGCAGTTACAAAATACGGACAGGTCGGTTCAGGAGCAATCAGCCCCAGCATTTT. The chain joins TRBV6-2 or TRBV6-3 to TRBJ1-5; 7 nucleotides match TRBD1. CDR3 length: 20 amino acids. Germline-derived CDR1 and CDR2 are MNHEY and SVGEGT. V was clipped by 2 bases and J by 1 base; unmatched bases: 17.

For the CDR3, the DNA is TGTGCCAGCAGTTTGGGAAGCTCCTATAATTCACCCCTCCACTTT. Protein sequence: CASSLGSSYNSPLHF. J is TRBJ1-6 and V is TRBV6-2 or TRBV6-3; no clear D. Trimming stripped 4 bases from V and 0 bases from J, with 7 bases between. The CDR3 loop spans 15 amino acids. Germline CDR1 is MNHEY and CDR2 is SVGEGT.

This clone came up once. The V gene is TRBV3-1 (or the pseudogene TRBV3-2), the J gene TRBJ2-1, with D possibly TRBD2 on 6 matching bases. This CDR3 spans 13 amino acids. V lost 4 bases and J lost 16, with 20 bases in between. Looked up from germline, CDR1 is LGHDT and CDR2 is YNNKEL (reference sequence). The DNA for the CDR3 is TGTGCCAGCAGCCTCCGCGGGACTGCAAGCTTATTCTTC. As protein: CASSLRGTASLFF.

This clone was observed a few times. The V and J genes are TRBV9 and TRBJ1-1, with D possibly being TRBD1 (6 bases). CDR1 SGDLS and CDR2 YYNGEE come from the germline V gene. V dropped 3 bases and J dropped 5 bases, with 11 bases sitting between them. There are 13 residues in the CDR3. The CDR3, as DNA: TGTGCCAGCAGCGACGACAGGTGGACTGAAGCTTTCTTT. Translated, it gives CASSDDRWTEAFF. The full variable domain, in which reference TRBV9 and TRBJ1-1 provide the parts outside the CDR3, is DSGVTQTPKHLITATGQRVTLRCSPRSGDLSVYWYQQSLDQGLQFLIQYYNGEERAKGNILERFSAQQFPDLHSELNLSSLELGDSALYFCASSDDRWTEAFFGQGTRLTVV.